The TCR beta chain described here comes from a study of shared T cell receptors in the human thymus. The CDR3 runs 17 residues. CDR1 is MDHEN and CDR2 is SYDVKM in the germline V gene. V was pared by 2 bases and J by 1 base, with 15 bases between. The repertoire was sequenced with immunoSEQ multiplex PCR; TCRdb's copy has only in-frame clones and lacks some. The sample contains about 660,000 clones, more than 75% of which appear only once. This same sample was also taken into another study, of human thymus T cells. That work adds: There appeared to be biased usage of V and J genes in thymic and blood repertoires. Related research described strongly overlapping thymic repertoires in unrelated people.

Sequences were obtained from thymocytes. The genes are TRBV28 and TRBJ1-5; no reliable D call. This receptor was obtained from a boy under two years old with a congenital heart defect. Written as DNA, the CDR3 is TGTGCCAGCAGTTTAGTTGAGGGCTTGGGCAGCAATCAGCCCCAGCATTTT. Translation gives CASSLVEGLGSNQPQHF.